The 11 T cell receptor beta chains listed next were all sequenced from one sample in a study of T cell responses to AZD1222 COVID-19 vaccine (dated by TCRdb to about 2021). The method behind the library was the immunoSEQ multiplex PCR assay. TCRdb carries this immuneACCESS record with in-frame sequences only. Its versions omit some clonotypes, under half of them owing to an unresolved V gene in the studies checked, with the rest unexplained. The sample table shows about 92,000 clones, and 70% to 90% are seen once. The top ten hold 5.8% of the sample. The meaning of the sample's time point label: baseline before first vaccination. The specimen comprised peripheral blood, sampled on day 0 of AZD1222 vaccination. The receptors come from an adult in good health.

The V gene is TRBV20-1, the J gene TRBJ2-5, with 7 positions matching TRBD2. The CDR3 runs to 11 residues. Looked up from germline, CDR1 is DFQATT and CDR2 is SNEGSKA (reference sequence). V gave up 7 bases and J gave up 5 bases; unmatched junction bases: 4. CDR3 sequence: CSGGSGETQYF. The DNA for the CDR3 is TGCAGTGGCGGGAGTGGGGAGACCCAGTACTTC.

This chain joins TRBV12-1 and TRBJ1-6; the table calls TRBD1, which could not be checked here. TRBV12-1 is a recognized pseudogene. The CDR3 is made up of 19 amino acids. CDR3 protein: CASSRDRLRFVSYNSPLHF. The CDR3 region has the DNA TGTGCCAGCAGCCGGGACAGGTTGAGATTCGTCTCCTATAATTCACCCCTCCACTTT.

The rearrangement joins TRBV18 to TRBJ1-6; D is possibly TRBD1 (6 bases). In germline, CDR1 is KGHSH, CDR2 LQKENI. CDR3 length: 15 residues. Trimming took 0 bases from V and 8 from J, leaving 11 bases between them. The DNA of the CDR3 is TGTGCCAGCTCACCACCTGGGGGCATCGATTCACCCCTCCACTTT. Encoded protein: CASSPPGGIDSPLHF.

The chain couples TRBV19 to TRBJ2-3, with TRBD1 as a possible D gene (5 bases). The CDR3 covers 14 residues. Looked up from germline, CDR1 is LNHDA and CDR2 is SQIVND (reference sequence). V was clipped by 6 bases and J by 0 bases, with 10 bases between them. In DNA form, the CDR3 reads TGTGCCAGTAGGGGGCTTACTAGCACAGATACGCAGTATTTT. Translated: CASRGLTSTDTQYF.

This clone was counted between two and nine times. The chain couples TRBV2 to TRBJ2-3, with 11 bases identical to TRBD2. Germline values: CDR1 SNHLY, CDR2 FYNNEI. V was pared by 5 bases and J by 4 bases, with 5 bases of the junction left unmatched. This CDR3 region has 15 residues. In nucleotides, the CDR3 is TGTGCCAGCAGTCTTACTAGCGGGAGCGCAGATACGCAGTATTTT. Its protein product is CASSLTSGSADTQYF. Supplemented by reference TRBV2 and TRBJ2-3, the full variable domain reads EPEVTQTPSHQVTQMGQEVILRCVPISNHLYFYWYRQILGQKVEFLVSFYNNEISEKSEIFDDQFSVERPDGSNFTLKIRSTKLEDSAMYFCASSLTSGSADTQYFGPGTRLTVL.

This sequence joins TRBV7-9 and TRBJ1-2, with 11 bases fitting TRBD1. The germline V gene has CDR1 SEHNR and CDR2 FQNEAQ (reference sequence). With 1 base clipped from V and 4 bases from J, the junction kept 2 bases outside the gene matches. The CDR3 contains 15 residues. DNA for the CDR3: TGTGCCAGCAGCTTAGGGACAGGGGGCTCCTATGGCTACACCTTC. Protein sequence: CASSLGTGGSYGYTF.

The rearrangement links TRBV28 to TRBJ1-5; D perhaps matches TRBD1 (5 bases). This CDR3 region has 15 residues. CDR1 is MDHEN, CDR2 SYDVKM, per germline. V lost 3 bases to trimming and J lost 0 bases, with 9 bases between them. CDR3 protein: CASSLNRNSNQPQHF. The CDR3 nucleotides are TGTGCCAGCAGTTTGAACAGGAATAGCAATCAGCCCCAGCATTTT.

This sequence joins TRBV9 and TRBJ1-2, with TRBD1 matching 9 bases. Unmatched junction bases numbered 13, after V lost 3 bases and J lost 7 bases. Germline values: CDR1 SGDLS, CDR2 YYNGEE. The CDR3 has 16 residues. The CDR3 coding sequence is TGTGCCAGCAGCGACGGGACAGGGCTGAAAGGAGGTGGCTACACCTTC. Translating gives CASSDGTGLKGGGYTF.

The gene calls are TRBV12-3 or TRBV12-4 and TRBJ2-3; no firm D call. Trimming pared 3 bases from V and 6 bases from J, leaving 7 bases between. CDR3 length: 12 residues. The CDR3 protein is CASSFHGDTQYF. The CDR3 region has the DNA TGTGCCAGCAGTTTTCACGGGGATACGCAGTATTTT.

CDR3 bases: TGTGCCAGCACCGGGGTCGGCGGCTACACCTTC. Amino acids: CASTGVGGYTF. The V and J genes are TRBV6-5 and TRBJ1-2; no clear D gene. Germline values: CDR1 MNHEY, CDR2 SVGAGI. The V end lost 7 bases, the J end lost 8 bases, and 11 bases lay between the germline ends. The CDR3 has 11 amino acids.

The gene calls are TRBV3-1 (or the pseudogene TRBV3-2) and TRBJ1-1, with no clear D. The CDR3 extends over 14 amino acids. The V gene's germline CDR1 is LGHDT and CDR2 YNNKEL (reference sequence). V gave up 4 bases and J gave up 2 bases, with 11 bases separating them. CDR3 bases: TGTGCCAGCAGCCTCAGCGGTGCTAACACTGAAGCTTTCTTT. As protein: CASSLSGANTEAFF.